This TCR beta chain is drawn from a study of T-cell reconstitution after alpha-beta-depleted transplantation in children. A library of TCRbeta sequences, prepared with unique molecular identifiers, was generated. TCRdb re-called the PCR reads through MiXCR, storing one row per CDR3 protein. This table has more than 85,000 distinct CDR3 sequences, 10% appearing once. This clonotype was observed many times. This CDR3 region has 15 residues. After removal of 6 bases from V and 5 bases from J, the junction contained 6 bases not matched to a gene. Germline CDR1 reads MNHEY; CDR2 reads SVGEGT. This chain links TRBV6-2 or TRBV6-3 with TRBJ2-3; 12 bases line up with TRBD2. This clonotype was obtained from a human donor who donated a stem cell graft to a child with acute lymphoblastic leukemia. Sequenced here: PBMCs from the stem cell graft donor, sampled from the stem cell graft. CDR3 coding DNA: TGTGCCAGCAGCCGACTAGCGGGAGAAGGAGATACGCAGTATTTT. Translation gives CASSRLAGEGDTQYF.